Presented here are 30 T cell receptor beta chains from one specimen sequenced in a study of cytomegalovirus exposure and HLA in healthy donors. With 60 Vbeta and 13 Jbeta primers, the PCR was carried out. Using immunoSEQ multiplex PCR, the repertoire was profiled, and TCRdb retains in-frame clones only, with some absent. The sample comprises under 200,000 clones, roughly 74% of which are singletons, and less than 2% rests with the top ten. Sequencing input: PBMCs. The receptors come from a woman aged 25 to 39 in good health and CMV-seronegative.

The chain has TRBV7-9 and TRBJ2-5, with a tentative D call TRBD1 (6 bases). Germline V CDR1 and CDR2: SEHNR, FQNEAQ (reference sequence). The CDR3 runs to 16 residues. Trimming shortened V by 5 bases and J by 2 bases, and 18 bases separated the two germline ends. CDR3 loop: CASSPRGKGAQETQYF. The CDR3 region has the DNA TGTGCCAGCAGCCCTAGGGGGAAGGGTGCACAAGAGACCCAGTACTTC.

V and J are TRBV6-5 and TRBJ2-5, with D perhaps TRBD2 (5 bases). CDR1 is MNHEY and CDR2 is SVGAGI in the germline V gene. The CDR3 has 14 amino acids. Trimming shortened V by 3 bases and J by 6 bases, and 14 bases separated the two germline ends. This chain's CDR3 is CASSYGLAEKTQYF. The CDR3, as DNA: TGTGCCAGCAGTTATGGGCTAGCCGAGAAGACCCAGTACTTC.

V and J are TRBV29-1 and TRBJ2-7; tentative D call: TRBD2 (5 bases). The germline V and J ends were trimmed by 6 bases and 6 bases, with 9 bases remaining between them. Germline assignment: CDR1 SQVTM and CDR2 ANQGSEA. The CDR3 runs to 10 residues. The DNA for the CDR3 is TGCAGCGTAGCGGCGGGCGAGCAGTACTTC. Residues: CSVAAGEQYF.

This sequence joins TRBV6-4 and TRBJ2-1; TRBD2 is a possible D gene (5 bases). V gave up 2 bases and J gave up 12 bases, with 11 bases separating them. The CDR3 consists of 12 residues. CDR1 is MRHNA, CDR2 SNTAGT, per germline. The CDR3 here is CASSDRELRQFF. DNA of the CDR3: TGTGCCAGCAGTGACAGGGAGCTTCGGCAGTTCTTC.

The chain couples TRBV27 to TRBJ2-1, with 9 nucleotides matching TRBD1. J was trimmed by 4 bases and V by 5 bases; bases with no gene match: 15. This CDR3 region has 18 residues. Germline CDR1 MNHEY, CDR2 SMNVEV (reference sequence). Written as DNA, the CDR3 is TGTGCCAGCAGTACAATAACCTATGACAGGGGGAGATACAATGAGCAGTTCTTC. Residues: CASSTITYDRGRYNEQFF.

The chain links TRBV30 to TRBJ2-1; 13 bases match TRBD2. V shed 1 base and J 10 bases; nucleotides not matched to a gene: 10. The CDR3 loop spans 16 amino acids. Germline loops: CDR1 GTSNPN, CDR2 SVGIG (reference sequence). CDR3 amino acids: CAWSALAGGQGEEQFF. The CDR3 bases are TGTGCCTGGAGTGCACTAGCGGGAGGGCAGGGGGAGGAGCAGTTCTTC. The variable domain in full, completed from reference TRBV30 and TRBJ2-1, reads SQTIHQWPATLVQPVGSPLSLECTVEGTSNPNLYWYRQAAGRGLQLLFYSVGIGQISSEVPQNLSASRPQDRQFILSSKKLLLSDSGFYLCAWSALAGGQGEEQFFGPGTRLTVL.

This clone turned up a few times. This chain connects TRBV2 to TRBJ1-1, with 9 bases identical to TRBD1. V trimming: 5 bases; J trimming: 0 bases; junction bases outside the gene matches: 1. The CDR3 is made up of 14 amino acids. Per germline, CDR1 SNHLY and CDR2 FYNNEI. As DNA, the CDR3 is TGTGCCAGCAGTCGGACAGGGGTGAACACTGAAGCTTTCTTT. Protein: CASSRTGVNTEAFF.

The chain links TRBV9 to TRBJ1-2; a possible D gene is TRBD1 (5 bases). The CDR3 has 12 residues. Looked up from germline, CDR1 is SGDLS and CDR2 is YYNGEE. V gave up 5 bases and J gave up 3 bases, with 8 bases separating them. CDR3 region: CASSWGDYGYTF. CDR3 bases: TGTGCCAGCAGTTGGGGGGACTATGGCTACACCTTC.

This clone came up a few times. CDR3 loop: CASIIGRQSNTEAFF. DNA of the CDR3: TGTGCCAGCATCATAGGGAGGCAGTCGAACACTGAAGCTTTCTTT. The chain employs TRBV5-6 and TRBJ1-1; D call uncertain. The CDR3 loop spans 15 amino acids. Trimming shortened V by 6 bases and J by 1 base, and 16 bases separated the two germline ends. In germline, CDR1 is SGHDT, CDR2 YYEEEE.

V usage is TRBV19 and J usage is TRBJ1-3, with TRBD1 matching over 7 bases. With 6 bases clipped from V and 4 bases from J, the junction kept 9 bases outside the gene matches. The germline gives CDR1 LNHDA, CDR2 SQIVND (reference sequence). The CDR3 is 15 residues long. The CDR3 is CASSRGQQRGNTIYF. CDR3 DNA sequence: TGTGCCAGTAGCCGGGGACAGCAAAGGGGAAACACCATATATTTT.

CDR3 nucleotides: TGTGCCAGTAGTTCAGAACGGGACACAGATACGCAGTATTTT. Translation gives CASSSERDTDTQYF. The rearrangement links TRBV19 to TRBJ2-3, with a tentative D call TRBD2 (5 bases). V shed 5 bases and J shed 2 bases, with 11 bases lying between them. Germline CDR1 is LNHDA and CDR2 is SQIVND (reference sequence). The CDR3 sequence is 14 residues long. The full variable domain, rest sourced from reference TRBV19 and TRBJ2-3, is DGGITQSPKYLFRKEGQNVTLSCEQNLNHDAMYWYRQDPGQGLRLIYYSQIVNDFQKGDIAEGYSVSREKKESFPLTVTSAQKNPTAFYLCASSSERDTDTQYFGPGTRLTVL.

The rearrangement links TRBV5-1 to TRBJ2-2; D gene unclear. Trimming shortened V by 4 bases and J by 0 bases, and 10 bases separated the two germline ends. Per the germline V gene, CDR1 is SGHRS and CDR2 is YFSETQ. The CDR3 consists of 15 residues. CDR3 bases: TGCGCCAGCAGCCCCCCCACTACGAACACCGGGGAGCTGTTTTTT. As protein: CASSPPTTNTGELFF.

The CDR3 coding sequence is TGCGCCAGCAGCCAAGATGTAGGTCTAGCGGGAGTCTTTTTCAACGAGCAGTACTTC. Translation: CASSQDVGLAGVFFNEQYF. The genes are TRBV4-3 and TRBJ2-7, with 10 bases fitting TRBD2. The germline V gene has CDR1 LGHNA and CDR2 YSLEER. Trimming cost V 0 bases and J 5 bases; bases outside gene matches: 16. This CDR3 contains 19 residues.

V is TRBV7-3 and J is TRBJ2-1; D not resolved. Germline-derived CDR1 and CDR2 are SGHTA and FQGTGA. Trimming cost V 5 bases and J 1 base, with 9 bases left between them. The CDR3 has 14 residues. DNA for the CDR3: TGTGCCAGCAGCCCTACGAGATCCTACAATGAGCAGTTCTTC. It is translated as CASSPTRSYNEQFF.

The J gene is TRBJ2-7, the V gene TRBV6-1, with 7 nucleotides matching TRBD1. The CDR3 length is 14 residues. CDR1 is MNHNS, CDR2 SASEGT, per germline. The trim removed 2 bases at V and 6 bases at J, leaving 7 bases unmatched. The CDR3 loop is CASSELTGDGEQYF. CDR3 DNA: TGTGCCAGCAGTGAACTTACAGGGGACGGCGAGCAGTACTTC.

CDR3 DNA: TGTGCCAGCAGCTATGAGCGGGACACTGAAGCTTTCTTT. Encoded protein: CASSYERDTEAFF. The genes are TRBV7-3 and TRBJ1-1; no definite D call. The CDR3 contains 13 residues. Germline V gene lookup returns CDR1 SGHTA and CDR2 FQGTGA. Trimming removed 4 bases at V and 3 bases at J, with 9 bases between.

The chain joins TRBV16 to TRBJ1-1; 7 positions agree with TRBD1. Germline trimming cut 0 bases from V and 7 bases from J; bases unmatched to any gene: 8. This CDR3 is built from 15 residues. Germline-derived CDR1 and CDR2 are KGHSY and FQNENV. CDR3 loop: CASSQSGRGTDEAFF. The DNA of the CDR3 is TGTGCCAGCAGCCAATCGGGACGGGGGACAGATGAAGCTTTCTTT.

This chain uses TRBV27 with TRBJ2-3, with 10 bases matching TRBD2. Trimming cost V 6 bases and J 1 base; bases outside gene matches: 4. This CDR3 has 15 residues. CDR1 and CDR2 (germline): MNHEY, SMNVEV (reference sequence). CDR3 in DNA: TGTGCCAGCAGACAAGCGGGGGGGGGCACAGATACGCAGTATTTT. It yields the protein CASRQAGGGTDTQYF.

The J gene is TRBJ2-2, the V gene TRBV6-5; D is uncertain. Germline CDR1 is MNHEY and CDR2 is SVGAGI. Trimming removed 6 bases at V and 7 bases at J, with 12 bases between. The CDR3 runs to 13 residues. CDR3 protein: CASSRGANGELFF. CDR3 DNA sequence: TGTGCCAGCAGCCGCGGTGCCAACGGGGAGCTGTTTTTT.

The CDR3 loop reads CASSTGRDGNTIYF. CDR3 DNA sequence: TGTGCCAGCAGTACTGGGCGTGATGGAAACACCATATATTTT. The V gene is TRBV28, the J gene TRBJ1-3; D remains unclear. This CDR3 has 14 amino acids. Germline V gene data show CDR1 as MDHEN and CDR2 as SYDVKM. The V and J ends lost 5 bases and 3 bases respectively, with 11 bases between them.

The V call is TRBV5-6, the J call TRBJ1-2; D is possibly TRBD1 (6 bases). There are 15 residues in the CDR3. Between the trimmed V and J ends, which lost 5 bases and 4 bases, there was a span of 18 bases. Germline CDR1 reads SGHDT; CDR2 reads YYEEEE. The CDR3 DNA sequence: TGTGCCAGCAGACTTTACGAGAGGGGGGGCTATGGCTACACCTTC. This codes for CASRLYERGGYGYTF.

The rearrangement links TRBV7-2 to TRBJ2-5; TRBD2 might be the D (6 bases). The V gene's germline CDR1 is SGHTA and CDR2 FQGNSA. There are 15 residues in the CDR3. V was cut by 1 base and J by 5 bases, with 14 bases left in between. The CDR3 sequence is CASSLEQGGRETQYF. The CDR3 DNA is TGTGCCAGCAGCTTAGAGCAGGGTGGGAGGGAGACCCAGTACTTC.

This chain links TRBV4-2 with TRBJ2-2; D uncertain. Trimming cost V 1 base and J 5 bases, with 5 bases left between them. There are 13 residues in the CDR3. CDR1 is LGHNA and CDR2 is YNFKEQ in the germline V gene. The CDR3 bases are TGTGCCAGCAGCCAAGTAGAGACCGGGGAGCTGTTTTTT. It translates to CASSQVETGELFF.

This chain uses TRBV15 with TRBJ2-7, with D possibly TRBD2 on 5 matching bases. The V and J ends lost 6 bases and 3 bases respectively, with 21 bases between them. The CDR3 extends over 16 amino acids. Germline V gives CDR1 LNHNV, CDR2 YYDKDF (reference sequence). The CDR3 coding sequence is TGTGCCACCAGTCCGGGGTGGGGATTTTCCTTCTACGAGCAGTACTTC. Translation: CATSPGWGFSFYEQYF.

The chain joins TRBV6-4 to TRBJ1-1, with 9 positions matching TRBD1. J lost 5 bases, V lost 8 bases, and 9 bases had no gene match. The CDR3 contains 14 residues. Germline values: CDR1 MRHNA, CDR2 SNTAGT. The CDR3 DNA sequence: TGTGCCAGCTACACAGGGGGCGCTTGGACTGAAGCTTTCTTT. Protein: CASYTGGAWTEAFF.

The chain uses TRBV7-2 and TRBJ2-3; TRBD1 is a possible D gene (6 bases). The CDR3 is made up of 17 amino acids. Between the trimmed V and J ends, which lost 1 base and 2 bases, there was a span of 16 bases. Germline CDR1 and CDR2: SGHTA and FQGNSA. CDR3: CASSLVRVVGATDTQYF. The DNA of the CDR3 is TGTGCCAGCAGCTTAGTCCGGGTCGTGGGGGCCACAGATACGCAGTATTTT. Supplemented by reference TRBV7-2 and TRBJ2-3, the full variable domain reads GAGVSQSPSNKVTEKGKDVELRCDPISGHTALYWYRQSLGQGLEFLIYFQGNSAPDKSGLPSDRFSAERTGGSVSTLTIQRTQQEDSAVYLCASSLVRVVGATDTQYFGPGTRLTVL.

This chain connects TRBV19 to TRBJ2-5, with D perhaps TRBD1 (5 bases). V was shortened by 4 bases and J by 4 bases, with 10 bases between the two germline ends. CDR1 is LNHDA and CDR2 is SQIVND in the germline V gene (reference sequence). CDR3 length: 13 residues. CDR3: CASSTGHAETQYF. DNA of the CDR3: TGTGCCAGTAGTACCGGACATGCAGAGACCCAGTACTTC.

This rearrangement joins TRBV7-9 to TRBJ1-2, with a tentative D call TRBD1 (6 bases). V shed 5 bases and J shed 3 bases, with 10 bases lying between them. From germline, CDR1 is SEHNR and CDR2 FQNEAQ (reference sequence). The CDR3 consists of 13 residues. The CDR3 DNA is TGTGCCAGCAGCCAAGACAGGTACTATGGCTACACCTTC. Protein: CASSQDRYYGYTF.

The CDR3 nucleotides are TGTGCCAGCAGTTACTCGGCAGGTGAAGCTTTCTTT. Its translation: CASSYSAGEAFF. This rearrangement joins TRBV6-6 to TRBJ1-1, with unresolved D. The CDR3 contains 12 residues. The V gene lost 0 bases and the J gene lost 7 bases, with 6 bases spanning the gap. Germline V gives CDR1 MNHNY, CDR2 SVGAGI (reference sequence).

This clone was counted a few times. The V call is TRBV7-9, the J call TRBJ2-7, with TRBD2 matching over 7 bases. Unmatched junction bases numbered 12, after V lost 0 bases and J lost 7 bases. The length of the CDR3 is 16 residues. Germline V gene data show CDR1 as SEHNR and CDR2 as FQNEAQ (reference sequence). CDR3 amino acids: CASSLALGLAAGEQYF. The CDR3 DNA is TGTGCCAGCAGCTTAGCTCTAGGCCTAGCGGCGGGGGAGCAGTACTTC.